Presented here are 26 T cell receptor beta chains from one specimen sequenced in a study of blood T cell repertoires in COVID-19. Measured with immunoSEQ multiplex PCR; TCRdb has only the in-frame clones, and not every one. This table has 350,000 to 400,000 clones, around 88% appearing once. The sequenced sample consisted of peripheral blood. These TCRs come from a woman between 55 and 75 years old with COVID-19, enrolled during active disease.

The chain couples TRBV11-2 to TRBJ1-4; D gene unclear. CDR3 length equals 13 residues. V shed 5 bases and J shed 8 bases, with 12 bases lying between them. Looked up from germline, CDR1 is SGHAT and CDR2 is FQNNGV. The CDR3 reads CASSPPGMEKLFF. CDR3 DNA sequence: TGTGCCAGCAGCCCTCCGGGGATGGAAAAACTGTTTTTT.

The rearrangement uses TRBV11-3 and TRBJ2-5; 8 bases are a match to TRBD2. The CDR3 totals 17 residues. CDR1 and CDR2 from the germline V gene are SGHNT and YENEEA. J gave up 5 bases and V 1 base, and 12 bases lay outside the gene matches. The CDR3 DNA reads TGTGCCAGCAGCTTAGGCCCTCTGGCGGGGGGCTTGGAGACCCAGTACTTC. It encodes CASSLGPLAGGLETQYF.

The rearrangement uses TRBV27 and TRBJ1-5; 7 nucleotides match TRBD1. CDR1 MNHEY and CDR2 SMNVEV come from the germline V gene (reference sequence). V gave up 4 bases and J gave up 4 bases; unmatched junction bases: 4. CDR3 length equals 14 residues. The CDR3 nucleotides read TGTGCCAGCAGTTCGGGACAGCTTAATCAGCCCCAGCATTTT. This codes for CASSSGQLNQPQHF.

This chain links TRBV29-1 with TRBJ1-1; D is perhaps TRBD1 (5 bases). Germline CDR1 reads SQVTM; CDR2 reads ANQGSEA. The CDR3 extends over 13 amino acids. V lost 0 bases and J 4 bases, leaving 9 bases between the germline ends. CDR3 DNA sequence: TGCAGCGTTGAAGAGACCGGGGGCACTGAAGCTTTCTTT. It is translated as CSVEETGGTEAFF.

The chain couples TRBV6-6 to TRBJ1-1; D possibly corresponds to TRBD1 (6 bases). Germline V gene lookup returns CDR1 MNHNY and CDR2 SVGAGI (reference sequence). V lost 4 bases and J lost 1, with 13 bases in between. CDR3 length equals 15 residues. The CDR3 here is CASSSTWTANTEAFF. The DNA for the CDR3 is TGTGCCAGCAGTTCTACCTGGACAGCGAACACTGAAGCTTTCTTT.

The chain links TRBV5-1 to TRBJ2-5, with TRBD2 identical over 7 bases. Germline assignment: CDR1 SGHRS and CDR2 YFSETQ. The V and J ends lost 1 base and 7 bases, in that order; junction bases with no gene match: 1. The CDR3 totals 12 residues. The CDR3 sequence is CASSLTGGTQYF. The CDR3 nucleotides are TGCGCCAGCAGCTTGACGGGAGGGACCCAGTACTTC.

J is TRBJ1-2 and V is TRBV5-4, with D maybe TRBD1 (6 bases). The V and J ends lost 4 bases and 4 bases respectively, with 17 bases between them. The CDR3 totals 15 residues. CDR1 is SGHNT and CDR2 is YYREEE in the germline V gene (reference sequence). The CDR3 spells CASSPRGARVYGYTF. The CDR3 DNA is TGTGCCAGCAGCCCGCGGGGGGCGCGGGTCTATGGCTACACCTTC. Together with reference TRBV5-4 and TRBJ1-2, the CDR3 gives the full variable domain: ETGVTQSPTHLIKTRGQQVTLRCSSQSGHNTVSWYQQALGQGPQFIFQYYREEENGRGNFPPRFSGLQFPNYSSELNVNALELDDSALYLCASSPRGARVYGYTFGSGTRLTVV.

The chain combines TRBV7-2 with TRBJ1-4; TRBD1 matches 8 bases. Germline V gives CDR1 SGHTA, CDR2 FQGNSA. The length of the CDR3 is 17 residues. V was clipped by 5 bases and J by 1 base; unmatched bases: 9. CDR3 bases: TGTGCCAGCAGCCCCCTAGGGGGGACAGGAACTAATGAAAAACTGTTTTTT. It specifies CASSPLGGTGTNEKLFF.

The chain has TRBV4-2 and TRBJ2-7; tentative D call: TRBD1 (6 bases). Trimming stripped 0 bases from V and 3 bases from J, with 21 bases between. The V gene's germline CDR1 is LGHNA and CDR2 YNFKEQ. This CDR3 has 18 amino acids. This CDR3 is CASSQDPPRGAASYEQYF. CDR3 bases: TGTGCCAGCAGCCAAGATCCGCCCAGGGGTGCGGCCAGCTACGAGCAGTACTTC.

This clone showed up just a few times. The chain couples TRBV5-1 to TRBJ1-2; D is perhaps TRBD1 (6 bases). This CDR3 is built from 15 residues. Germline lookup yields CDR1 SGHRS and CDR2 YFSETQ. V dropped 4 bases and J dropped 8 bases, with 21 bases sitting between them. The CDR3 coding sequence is TGCGCCAGCAGCCCCGCACAGGGCCCCGCCGGAGGCTACACCTTC. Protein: CASSPAQGPAGGYTF.

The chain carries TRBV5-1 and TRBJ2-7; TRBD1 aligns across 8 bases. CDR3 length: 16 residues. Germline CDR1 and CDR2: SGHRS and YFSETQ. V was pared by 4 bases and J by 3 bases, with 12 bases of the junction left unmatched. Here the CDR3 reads CASSPLPGTGNYEQYF. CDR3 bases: TGCGCCAGCAGCCCTCTACCCGGGACAGGAAACTACGAGCAGTACTTC. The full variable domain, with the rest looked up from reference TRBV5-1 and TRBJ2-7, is KAGVTQTPRYLIKTRGQQVTLSCSPISGHRSVSWYQQTPGQGLQFLFEYFSETQRNKGNFPGRFSGRQFSNSRSEMNVSTLELGDSALYLCASSPLPGTGNYEQYFGPGTRLTVT.

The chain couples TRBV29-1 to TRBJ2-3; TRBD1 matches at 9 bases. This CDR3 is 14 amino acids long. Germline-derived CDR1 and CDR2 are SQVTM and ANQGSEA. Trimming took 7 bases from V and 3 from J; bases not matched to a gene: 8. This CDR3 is CSADRGMGTDTQYF. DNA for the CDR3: TGCAGCGCTGACAGGGGGATGGGGACAGATACGCAGTATTTT.

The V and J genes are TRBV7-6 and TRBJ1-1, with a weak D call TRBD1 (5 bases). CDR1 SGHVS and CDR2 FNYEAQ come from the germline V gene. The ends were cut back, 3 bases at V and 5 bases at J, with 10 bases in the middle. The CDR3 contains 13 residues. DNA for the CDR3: TGTGCCAGCAGCTTGTCGGGGGAAACTGAAGCTTTCTTT. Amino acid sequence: CASSLSGETEAFF.

The CDR3 loop is CASSLLVAGGNEQFF. The CDR3 DNA sequence: TGTGCCAGCAGCCTTCTGGTAGCGGGGGGGAATGAGCAGTTCTTC. The chain employs TRBV9 and TRBJ2-1; 11 bases are shared with TRBD2. CDR3 length equals 15 residues. The V and J ends lost 4 bases and 7 bases, in that order; junction bases with no gene match: 7. Germline V gives CDR1 SGDLS, CDR2 YYNGEE.

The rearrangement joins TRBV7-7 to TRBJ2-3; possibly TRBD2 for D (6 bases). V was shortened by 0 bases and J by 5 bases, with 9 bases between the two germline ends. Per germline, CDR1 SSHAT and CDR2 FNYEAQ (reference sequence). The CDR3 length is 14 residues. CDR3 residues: CASSLAVGGDTQYF. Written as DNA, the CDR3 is TGTGCCAGCAGCTTAGCAGTCGGGGGAGATACGCAGTATTTT.

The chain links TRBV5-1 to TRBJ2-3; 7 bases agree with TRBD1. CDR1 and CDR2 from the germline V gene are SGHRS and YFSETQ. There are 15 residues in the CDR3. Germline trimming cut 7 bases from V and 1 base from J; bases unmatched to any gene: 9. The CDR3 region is CASANRDSRTDTQYF. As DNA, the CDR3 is TGCGCCAGCGCCAACCGGGACAGCCGCACAGATACGCAGTATTTT.

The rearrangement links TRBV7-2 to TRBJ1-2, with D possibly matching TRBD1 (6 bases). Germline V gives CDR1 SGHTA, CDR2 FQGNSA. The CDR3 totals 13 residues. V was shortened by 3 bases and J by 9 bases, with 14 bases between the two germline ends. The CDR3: CASSFPPGVRYTF. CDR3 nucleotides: TGTGCCAGCAGCTTTCCGCCAGGGGTGCGCTACACCTTC.

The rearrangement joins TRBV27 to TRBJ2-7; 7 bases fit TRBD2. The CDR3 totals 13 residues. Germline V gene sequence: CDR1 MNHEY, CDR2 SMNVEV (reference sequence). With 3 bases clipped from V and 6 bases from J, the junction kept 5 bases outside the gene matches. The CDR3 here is CASSFGPGGEQYF. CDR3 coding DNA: TGTGCCAGCAGTTTCGGCCCGGGGGGCGAGCAGTACTTC.

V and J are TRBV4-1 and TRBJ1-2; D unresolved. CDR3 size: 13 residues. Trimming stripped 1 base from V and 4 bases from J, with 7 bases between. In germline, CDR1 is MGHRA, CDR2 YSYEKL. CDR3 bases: TGCGCCAGCAGCCAAGCCGGTGCCTATGGCTACACCTTC. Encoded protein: CASSQAGAYGYTF.

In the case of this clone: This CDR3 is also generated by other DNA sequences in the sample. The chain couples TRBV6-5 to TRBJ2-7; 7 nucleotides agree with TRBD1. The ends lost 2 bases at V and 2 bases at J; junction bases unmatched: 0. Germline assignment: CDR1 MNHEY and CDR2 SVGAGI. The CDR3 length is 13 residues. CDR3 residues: CASSYDRAYEQYF. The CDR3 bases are TGTGCCAGCAGTTACGACAGGGCCTACGAGCAGTACTTC.

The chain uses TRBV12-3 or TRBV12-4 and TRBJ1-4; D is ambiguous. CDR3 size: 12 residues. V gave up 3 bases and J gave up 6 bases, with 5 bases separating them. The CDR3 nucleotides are TGTGCCAGCAGTTTTGTCGATGAAAAACTGTTTTTT. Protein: CASSFVDEKLFF.

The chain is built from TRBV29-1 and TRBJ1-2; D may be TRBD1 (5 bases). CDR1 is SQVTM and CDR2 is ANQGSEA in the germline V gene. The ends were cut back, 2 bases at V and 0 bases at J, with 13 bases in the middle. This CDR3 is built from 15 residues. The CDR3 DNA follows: TGCAGCGTTGAATCGCAGGGCGCATCTAACTATGGCTACACCTTC. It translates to CSVESQGASNYGYTF.

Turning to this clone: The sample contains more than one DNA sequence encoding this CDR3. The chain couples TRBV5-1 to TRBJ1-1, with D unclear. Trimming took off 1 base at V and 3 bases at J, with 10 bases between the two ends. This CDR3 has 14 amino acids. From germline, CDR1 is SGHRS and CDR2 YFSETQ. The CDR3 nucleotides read TGCGCCAGCAGCTTGTTAACCGGGGACACTGAAGCTTTCTTT. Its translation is CASSLLTGDTEAFF.

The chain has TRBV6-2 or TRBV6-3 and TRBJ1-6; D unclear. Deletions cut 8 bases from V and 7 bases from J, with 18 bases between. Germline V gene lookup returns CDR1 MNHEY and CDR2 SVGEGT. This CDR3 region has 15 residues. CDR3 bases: TGTGCCAGCCGCCGACTGGAGGAAGTCAATTCACCCCTCCACTTT. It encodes CASRRLEEVNSPLHF.

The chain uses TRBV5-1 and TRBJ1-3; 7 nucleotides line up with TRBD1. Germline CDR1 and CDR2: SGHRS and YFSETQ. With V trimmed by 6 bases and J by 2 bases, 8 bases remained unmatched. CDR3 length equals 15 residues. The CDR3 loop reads CASKGAEGPGNTIYF. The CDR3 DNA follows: TGCGCCAGCAAGGGGGCTGAGGGACCTGGAAACACCATATATTTT.

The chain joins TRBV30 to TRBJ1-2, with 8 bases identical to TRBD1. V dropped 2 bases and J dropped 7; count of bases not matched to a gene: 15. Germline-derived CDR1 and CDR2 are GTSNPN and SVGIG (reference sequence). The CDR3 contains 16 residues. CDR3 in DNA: TGTGCCTGGAGTACCACTAGGACAGGGAGGTTCTCTGGCTACACCTTC. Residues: CAWSTTRTGRFSGYTF.